The 16 T cell receptor beta chains below were found in one sample sequenced in a study of blood T cells in healthy people across ages. Then a second PCR, running about 6 to 12 cycles, was carried out with a sample-barcoded 5' primer and a J-beta primer mix. From the 5' RACE reads, TCRdb called clonotypes with MiXCR, one entry per CDR3 protein. Of some 550,000 distinct CDR3 sequences in the sample, roughly 48% were seen once. The sample taken for sequencing was blood. These receptors all come from a man at least 80 years old in good health.

This clonotype was picked up a small number of times. An end of the junction does not agree with germline; a read error may underlie this. The chain joins TRBV5-1 to TRBJ2-1, with a weak D call TRBD2 (6 bases). CDR1 is SGHRS and CDR2 is YFSETQ in the germline V gene. This CDR3 contains 15 residues. The CDR3 DNA reads TGTGCCAGCCGTTCCGGGAGAGGGTCCTACAATGAGCAGTTCTTC. Translation: CASRSGRGSYNEQFF.

This clonotype was recorded many times. In DNA, the CDR3 is TGCGCCAGCAGCCAAGCCCGGACAGGGTGGAATTCACCCCTCCACTTT. Protein product: CASSQARTGWNSPLHF. The chain uses TRBV4-1 and TRBJ1-6, with 8 bases matching TRBD1. The CDR3 has 16 residues. V was clipped by 1 base and J by 7 bases; unmatched bases: 6. Germline assignment: CDR1 MGHRA and CDR2 YSYEKL.

The chain is built from TRBV6-6 and TRBJ1-1, with D perhaps matching TRBD1 (5 bases). CDR1 and CDR2 (germline): MNHNY, SVGAGI (reference sequence). This CDR3 comprises 14 residues. Trimming pared 5 bases from V and 5 bases from J, leaving 15 bases between. CDR3 loop: CASSPTRVRTEAFF. The CDR3 DNA follows: TGTGCCAGCAGTCCTACCAGGGTAAGAACTGAAGCTTTCTTT.

J is TRBJ2-4 and V is TRBV3-1; unclear D gene. With the DNA end fitting TRBJ2-7 better, the J assignment may be wrong. Germline V gene data show CDR1 as LGHDT and CDR2 as YNNKEL (reference sequence). There are 12 residues in the CDR3. CDR3 sequence: CASSQVGSEQYF. As DNA, the CDR3 is TGTGCCAGCAGCCAAGTCGGCTCCGAGCAGTACTTC.

This clonotype was detected only a few times. V usage is TRBV4-1 and J usage is TRBJ2-1, with 8 positions matching TRBD2. This CDR3 spans 14 amino acids. Looked up from germline, CDR1 is MGHRA and CDR2 is YSYEKL. After removal of 7 bases from V and 6 bases from J, the junction contained 8 bases not matched to a gene. The CDR3 region has the DNA TGCGCCAGCAAGGAAGCGGGAGCCCTCAATGAGCAGTTCTTC. Amino acid sequence: CASKEAGALNEQFF.

V and J are TRBV20-1 and TRBJ2-1, with D possibly called TRBD1 or TRBD2 (5 bases each). The J call could be wrong; TRBJ2-7 is a better fit for the DNA end. Germline values: CDR1 DFQATT, CDR2 SNEGSKA (reference sequence). The CDR3 has 13 amino acids. This CDR3 is CSAGTAISYEQYF. CDR3 in DNA: TGCAGTGCTGGGACGGCCATCTCCTACGAGCAGTACTTC.

This clonotype showed up just a few times. A much bigger clone sits one base away, suggesting this may be a read error. This sequence joins TRBV6-6 and TRBJ2-5; perhaps TRBD2 as D (6 bases). The germline V and J ends were trimmed by 5 bases and 1 base, with 11 bases remaining between them. Germline V gene sequence: CDR1 MNHNY, CDR2 SVGAGI (reference sequence). The CDR3 runs to 14 residues. The CDR3 is CASSDYGGQETQYF. DNA of the CDR3: TGTGCCAGCAGTGATTACGGGGGCCAAGAGACCCAGTACTTC.

The chain uses TRBV7-2 and TRBJ2-3; a possible D gene is TRBD2 (5 bases). Trimming left V 5 bases short and J 8 bases short, with 17 bases between. Looked up from germline, CDR1 is SGHTA and CDR2 is FQGNSA. CDR3 size: 14 residues. CDR3 loop: CASSPEGLTSTQYF. CDR3 in DNA: TGTGCCAGCAGCCCCGAGGGTTTGACGAGTACGCAGTATTTT.

A few counts support this clonotype. The chain carries TRBV7-9 and TRBJ2-7; 10 bases are a match to TRBD1. Germline V lookup: CDR1 SEHNR, CDR2 FQNEAQ (reference sequence). There are 14 residues in the CDR3. Trimming took 4 bases from V and 3 from J; bases not matched to a gene: 3. The CDR3 nucleotides read TGTGCCAGCAGCTCCCGGGACAGGGGCTACGAGCAGTACTTC. As protein: CASSSRDRGYEQYF.

This clonotype was counted at least ten times. Its ends do not fully match the called genes, so a read error is possible. The rearrangement uses TRBV7-2 and TRBJ2-1; TRBD1 matches 7 bases. This CDR3 has 13 amino acids. The germline gives CDR1 SGHTA, CDR2 FQGNSA. CDR3 sequence: CASSLDRNNEQFF. The CDR3, as DNA: TGCGCCAGCAGCTTGGACAGGAACAATGAGCAGTTCTTC.

This clonotype has just a few counts. The chain recombines TRBV4-3 with TRBJ2-1; a possible D gene is TRBD1 (6 bases). CDR3 length equals 15 residues. Germline lookup yields CDR1 LGHNA and CDR2 YSLEER. Trimming removed 5 bases from V and 5 bases from J, with 16 bases in between. The CDR3 nucleotides are TGCGCCAGCAGCACTCGAGACAGGCGCAACAATGAGCAGTTCTTC. Its translation is CASSTRDRRNNEQFF.

The V gene is TRBV5-1, the J gene TRBJ2-7; TRBD1 is a possible D gene (6 bases). V was trimmed by 5 bases and J by 0 bases, leaving 12 bases between them. CDR1 SGHRS and CDR2 YFSETQ come from the germline V gene. The CDR3 contains 14 residues. The CDR3 sequence is CASRQTGSSYEQYF. As DNA, the CDR3 is TGCGCCAGCAGACAGACAGGAAGCTCCTACGAGCAGTACTTC.

The rearrangement uses TRBV28 and TRBJ2-5; 7 bases map to TRBD2. Germline V lookup: CDR1 MDHEN, CDR2 SYDVKM. V was clipped by 7 bases and J by 6 bases; unmatched bases: 14. This CDR3 is 15 amino acids long. The DNA for the CDR3 is TGTGCCAGCACGAGCGGCGGGAGCGACTTAAAGACCCAGTACTTC. It is translated as CASTSGGSDLKTQYF.

In its sample, this clonotype was seen a few times. The chain has TRBV6-5 and TRBJ1-1; D call uncertain. The germline V and J ends were trimmed by 6 bases and 1 base, with 15 bases remaining between them. This CDR3 is 15 amino acids long. Per germline, CDR1 MNHEY and CDR2 SVGAGI. CDR3 nucleotides: TGTGCCAGCAGCCTAACCGGGTGGAAGAACACTGAAGCTTTCTTT. It encodes CASSLTGWKNTEAFF.

The J gene is TRBJ2-3, the V gene TRBV27, with 8 bases identical to TRBD2. With 7 bases clipped from V and 2 bases from J, the junction kept 11 bases outside the gene matches. The CDR3 length is 16 residues. Germline CDR1 MNHEY, CDR2 SMNVEV (reference sequence). In nucleotides, the CDR3 is TGTGCCAGCAAAGTTCGCCGGGAGGGCCTCACAGATACGCAGTATTTT. It codes for CASKVRREGLTDTQYF.

The genes are TRBV29-1 and TRBJ1-2; D uncertain. V was cut by 5 bases and J by 5 bases, with 12 bases left in between. The germline V gene has CDR1 SQVTM and CDR2 ANQGSEA. The CDR3 loop spans 12 amino acids. This CDR3 reads CSVQPRTYGYTF. DNA of the CDR3: TGCAGCGTTCAGCCCAGGACTTATGGCTACACCTTC.